Each of the 17 T cell receptor beta chains below was sequenced from the same sample in a study of regulatory T cells in long-lasting Graves disease. Indicated time point: newly diagnosed GD, antithyroid drugs for less than 3 months. Extracted RNA from PBMCs served as the source of the TCR library. CDR3 regions were amplified by Arm-PCR using iRepertoire HTBI primers to build TCR beta libraries. TCRdb independently ran MiXCR on the multiplex PCR reads; one entry per CDR3 protein. The sample holds 350,000 to 500,000 distinct CDR3 sequences; 11% to 15% are singletons and the top ten take roughly 15%. The data also belong to a second study, concerning T cells in Graves' hyperthyroidism and ophthalmopathy.

Sequencing was performed on peripheral blood mononuclear cells (PBMCs), taken at new diagnosis, from a patient treated with antithyroid drugs. All receptors come from a woman aged 45 to 65 with Graves disease.

This rearrangement joins TRBV5-5 to TRBJ2-7, with TRBD1 matching 11 bases. CDR1 is SGHKS, CDR2 YYEKEE, per germline (reference sequence). The CDR3 runs 15 residues. V shed 4 bases, J shed 4 bases, and the junction held 7 bases outside the gene matches. The CDR3 here is CASSPRRDRGYEQYF. In DNA, the CDR3 is TGTGCCAGCAGCCCCCGCCGGGACAGGGGGTACGAGCAGTACTTC.

This chain uses TRBV7-3 with TRBJ2-7; D tentatively reads TRBD1 or TRBD2 (5 bases each). Germline CDR1 and CDR2: SGHTA and FQGTGA. The V end lost 4 bases, the J end lost 6 bases, and 13 bases lay between the germline ends. The CDR3 has 13 residues. The CDR3 sequence: CASSYSQGVEQYF. The CDR3 nucleotides are TGTGCCAGCAGCTATTCGCAGGGAGTCGAGCAGTACTTC.

This rearrangement joins TRBV5-4 to TRBJ1-2, with a weak D call TRBD1 (5 bases). The V end lost 3 bases, the J end lost 2 bases, and 11 bases lay between the germline ends. The CDR3 totals 14 residues. Germline lookup yields CDR1 SGHNT and CDR2 YYREEE (reference sequence). The CDR3 DNA sequence: TGTGCCAGCAGCTCCGGGACGGACAACTATGGCTACACCTTC. Translated, it gives CASSSGTDNYGYTF.

This clonotype was picked up a small number of times. The V and J genes are TRBV12-5 and TRBJ2-5, with D unresolved. This CDR3 spans 16 amino acids. Germline CDR1 reads LGHNT; CDR2 reads FRNRAP. The germline V and J ends were trimmed by 2 bases and 2 bases, with 15 bases remaining between them. CDR3 bases: TGTGCTAGTGGTTTGTCGGATACCGGGCAACAAGAGACCCAGTACTTC. It specifies CASGLSDTGQQETQYF.

This clonotype was recorded many times. This chain connects TRBV11-2 to TRBJ2-7, with D perhaps TRBD2 (5 bases). The CDR3 length is 15 residues. CDR1 and CDR2 from the germline V gene are SGHAT and FQNNGV. The V and J ends lost 0 bases and 1 base respectively, with 10 bases between them. The CDR3 coding sequence is TGTGCCAGCAGCTTAGATCGAGGGCCGTCCTACGAGCAGTACTTC. Translated, it gives CASSLDRGPSYEQYF.

In this sample, this clonotype turned up many times. The chain links TRBV28 to TRBJ2-1; 14 bases line up with TRBD2. V dropped 6 bases and J dropped 7; count of bases not matched to a gene: 8. The CDR3 totals 16 residues. Germline values: CDR1 MDHEN, CDR2 SYDVKM. The CDR3 sequence: CASSLLTSGRANEQFF. DNA for the CDR3: TGTGCCAGCAGCCTCCTGACTAGCGGGAGGGCTAATGAGCAGTTCTTC.

This sequence joins TRBV19 and TRBJ2-7; D might be TRBD1 (7 bases). V lost 3 bases to trimming and J lost 2 bases, with 11 bases between them. Germline CDR1 and CDR2: LNHDA and SQIVND (reference sequence). The CDR3 contains 14 residues. The CDR3 DNA follows: TGTGCCAGTAGTATCTCAGGGGGGACCTACGAGCAGTACTTC. This encodes CASSISGGTYEQYF.

This clonotype occurred a few times. The chain recombines TRBV6-2 or TRBV6-3 with TRBJ2-7; 7 nucleotides agree with TRBD1. The CDR3 is made up of 15 amino acids. V shed 4 bases and J 0 bases; nucleotides not matched to a gene: 6. Per the germline V gene, CDR1 is MNHEY and CDR2 is SVGEGT. In DNA, the CDR3 is TGTGCCAGCAGTTGGGACAGCCCCAGCTCCTACGAGCAGTACTTC. It is translated as CASSWDSPSSYEQYF.

This chain uses TRBV27 with TRBJ2-2; maybe TRBD2 (6 bases). The V gene lost 2 bases and the J gene lost 7 bases, with 8 bases spanning the gap. The CDR3 loop spans 13 amino acids. From germline, CDR1 is MNHEY and CDR2 SMNVEV (reference sequence). CDR3 sequence (DNA): TGTGCCAGCAGTTTAGGAGGGCACGGGGAGCTGTTTTTT. The encoded protein is CASSLGGHGELFF.

With respect to this clonotype: Since a much larger clone is just one base distant, this may be a read error. Lacking the conserved final phenylalanine or tryptophan, this CDR3 likely reflects a read error. This chain joins TRBV30 and TRBJ2-2; no firm D call. Germline V gene lookup returns CDR1 GTSNPN and CDR2 SVGIG (reference sequence). Trimming left V 4 bases short and J 4 bases short, with 10 bases between. CDR3 length: 13 amino acids. The CDR3: CAWTWSTTGELFS. CDR3 nucleotide sequence: TGTGCCTGGACCTGGAGCACCACCGGGGAGCTGTTTTCT.

The genes are TRBV5-6 and TRBJ2-1; the D call may be TRBD1 or TRBD2 (5 bases each). The CDR3 extends over 15 amino acids. Germline CDR1 is SGHDT and CDR2 is YYEEEE. V was trimmed by 3 bases and J by 8 bases, leaving 18 bases between them. DNA for the CDR3: TGTGCCAGCAGCTCCCTAGCTTGGGGCCCCCATGAGCAGTTCTTC. This codes for CASSSLAWGPHEQFF. Looking up the rest from reference TRBV5-6 and TRBJ2-1 gives the full variable domain: DAGVTQSPTHLIKTRGQQVTLRCSPKSGHDTVSWYQQALGQGPQFIFQYYEEEERQRGNFPDRFSGHQFPNYSSELNVNALLLGDSALYLCASSSLAWGPHEQFFGPGTRLTVL.

This clonotype turned up a few times. The rearrangement uses TRBV7-6 and TRBJ2-1; no clear D. The CDR3 length is 12 residues. Germline V gene sequence: CDR1 SGHVS, CDR2 FNYEAQ. With 2 bases removed from V and 6 bases from J, the gap between germline ends came to 5 bases. CDR3 protein: CASSLPTNEQFF. The CDR3 DNA sequence: TGTGCCAGCAGCTTACCCACCAATGAGCAGTTCTTC.

This clonotype was seen at least ten times. The genes are TRBV3-1 and TRBJ2-3, with D tentatively TRBD2 (5 bases). The germline V and J ends were trimmed by 4 bases and 5 bases, with 7 bases remaining between them. The CDR3 is 12 amino acids. Germline V gene lookup returns CDR1 LGHDT and CDR2 YNNKEL (reference sequence). Written as DNA, the CDR3 is TGTGCCAGCAGCCGCAGCGGAGATACGCAGTATTTT. It translates to CASSRSGDTQYF.

This clonotype was seen ten or more times. The J gene is TRBJ2-1, the V gene TRBV28, with no clear D. Trimming shortened V by 7 bases and J by 2 bases, and 9 bases separated the two germline ends. CDR1 and CDR2 (germline): MDHEN, SYDVKM. This CDR3 has 13 residues. The CDR3: CASTEQAYNEQFF. The CDR3 DNA reads as TGTGCCAGCACGGAGCAAGCCTACAATGAGCAGTTCTTC.

In its sample, this clonotype was seen many times. The CDR3 loop is CASSQERTRETQYF. The DNA of the CDR3 is TGTGCCAGCAGCCAAGAGCGGACCCGAGAGACCCAGTACTTC. The chain joins TRBV3-1 to TRBJ2-5; D remains ambiguous. Trimming took off 0 bases at V and 4 bases at J, with 9 bases between the two ends. In germline, CDR1 is LGHDT, CDR2 YNNKEL (reference sequence). There are 14 residues in the CDR3.

The sample holds many counts of this clonotype. The V and J genes are TRBV6-1 and TRBJ1-5; 7 nucleotides match TRBD1. This CDR3 has 14 amino acids. CDR1 and CDR2 (germline): MNHNS, SASEGT. Losses at the gene ends were 6 bases for V and 4 bases for J; bases not matched to a gene: 6. CDR3 coding DNA: TGTGCCAGCAGACCGGGACAGAGGAATCAGCCCCAGCATTTT. It specifies CASRPGQRNQPQHF.

This clonotype was recorded a few times. V is TRBV18 and J is TRBJ2-3, with 8 bases that match TRBD2. Trimming took 2 bases from V and 3 from J; bases not matched to a gene: 10. Germline V CDR1 and CDR2: KGHSH, LQKENI. The CDR3 covers 17 residues. The CDR3 spells CASSPSSGGRGTDTQYF. The CDR3, as DNA: TGTGCCAGCTCACCATCGTCGGGGGGGCGAGGAACAGATACGCAGTATTTT.